The entry below describes one T cell receptor beta chain. No antigen is known for it. These data originate in a study of T cell repertoires in ileal Crohn's disease. General study results and limits: All patients with clonality above 26.8% had endoscopic recurrence. Compared with non-smokers, active smokers at surgery showed more clonal expansions.

Eligibility required adulthood, ileal or ileocolonic Crohn's disease and indicated ileocolonic resection. Using immunoSEQ multiplex PCR, the repertoire was profiled, and TCRdb retains in-frame clones only, with some absent. The table records 1,400 or so clones, approximately 78% of them present only once. Trimming shortened V by 0 bases and J by 6 bases, and 16 bases separated the two germline ends. Per the germline V gene, CDR1 is SGDLS and CDR2 is YYNGEE. The CDR3 is 15 amino acids. Sequenced sample: ileal tissue. The rearrangement links TRBV9 to TRBJ2-7, with D possibly TRBD2 on 5 matching bases. This TCR was sampled from an adult with Crohn's disease. This chain's CDR3 is CASSVGSSIQSEQYF. The CDR3, as DNA: TGTGCCAGCAGCGTAGGCTCTAGCATTCAGAGCGAGCAGTACTTC.